A selection of T cell receptor beta chains follows, all from one sample in a study of shared clonotypes between healthy human individuals. TCRdb's table, derived via immunoSEQ multiplex PCR, lists solely in-frame clones and lacks some. This sample has around 2,000,000 clones, with roughly 91% found just once. The specimen was naive CD8+ T cells from PBMCs. The source is a man younger than 35 in good health. Some clones in this sample may be carry-over from other donors' samples. CDR3s include the opening cysteine and the closing phenylalanine or tryptophan. D genes are given only for firm matches. Clone size appears in some rows only: once, few, many, or a class for an expanded clone.

>TRBJ2-1|TRBV27|TRBD1|.
TGTGCCAGCAGTTTACGACAGGGCAACAATGAGCAGTTCTTC
CASSLRQGNNEQFF
>TRBJ2-5|TRBV7-8|.|.
TGTGCCAGCACCAACCTTGGACGGGGGGCAGTTTACCAAGAGACCCAGTACTTC
CASTNLGRGAVYQETQYF
>TRBJ2-1|TRBV7-3|TRBD2|.
TGTGCCAGCAGCTCTCTAGCGGGAGGGCCCTGGGAGCAGTTCTTC
CASSSLAGGPWEQFF
>TRBJ2-7|TRBV27|.|.
TGTGCCAGTGGGGGGAAGGGGGCAGGCGAGCAGTACTTC
CASGGKGAGEQYF
>TRBJ2-1|TRBV13|TRBD2|.
TGTGCCAGCAGCATTCTTAGCGGGAGTGCCCCCTACAATGAGCAGTTCTTC
CASSILSGSAPYNEQFF
>TRBJ1-4|TRBV7-9|.|.
TGTGCCAGCCCAGGGGAAGACCCAACTAATGAAAAACTGTTTTTT
CASPGEDPTNEKLFF
>TRBJ2-7|TRBV11-2|.|.
TGTGCCAGCAGCTTCGGGCTGAACGAGCAGTACTTC
CASSFGLNEQYF
>TRBJ2-3|TRBV4-3|TRBD2|.
TGCGCCAGCAGCCAAGTTTTCCCCCCCCCTAGCGGGGTCTCCCACACAGATACGCAGTATTTT
CASSQVFPPPSGVSHTDTQYF
>TRBJ2-2|TRBV5-6|.|.
TGTGCCAGCAGCTTGGAAGCGGAAGCAACCGGGGAGCTGTTTTTT
CASSLEAEATGELFF
>TRBJ2-7|TRBV27|.|.
TGTGCCAGCTCCCCTCTGGCTGGGGGGTACGAGCAGTACTTC
CASSPLAGGYEQYF
>TRBJ2-7|TRBV30|.|.
TGTGCCTGGAGTGGAGGGTGGTCCTACGAGCAGTACTTC
CAWSGGWSYEQYF
>TRBJ2-2|TRBV15|.|.
TGTGCCACCAGCAGAGATGCCGAACCCGGGACATTTAACACCGGGGAGCTGTTTTTT
CATSRDAEPGTFNTGELFF
>TRBJ1-1|TRBV6-6|.|.
TGTGCCAGCAGTTACGAGACAACCACTGAAGCTTTCTTT
CASSYETTTEAFF
>TRBJ2-7|TRBV4-1|.|.
TGCGCCAGCAGCCAGGCCCCCCAAATCTACGAGCAGTACTTC
CASSQAPQIYEQYF
>TRBJ2-7|TRBV9|TRBD2|once
TGTGCCAGCAGCAAGGGACTACCCTCCTACGAGCAGTACTTC
CASSKGLPSYEQYF
>TRBJ2-3|TRBV7-3|.|once
TGTGCCAGCAGCATAACGTCCCGGGCGGGTACAGATACGCAGTATTTT
CASSITSRAGTDTQYF
>TRBJ2-7|TRBV7-9|TRBD2|once
TGTGCCAGCAGCTCCAACCCCGGGACTAAGGCCTACGAGCAGTACTTC
CASSSNPGTKAYEQYF
>TRBJ2-2|TRBV2|TRBD1|.
TGTGCCAGCAGTGAACGCTCTCCGACAGGGGGTTGGTCCGGGGAGCTGTTTTTT
CASSERSPTGGWSGELFF
>TRBJ1-1|TRBV5-1|.|.
TGCGCCAGCAGATTTTCGGACTCCTCTGAAGCTTTCTTT
CASRFSDSSEAFF
>TRBJ2-3|TRBV29-1|TRBD2|.
TGCAGCGGACTGGGACTAGCGGGGCTCGGAGAGGCGCAGTATTTT
CSGLGLAGLGEAQYF
>TRBJ2-4|TRBV4-3|.|.
TGCGCCAGCAGCCAAGCCCCGGCTTCAGCCAAAAACATTCAGTACTTC
CASSQAPASAKNIQYF
>TRBJ2-7|TRBV5-8|TRBD1|.
TGTGCCAGCAGCTTGGAGGTGGTGGGACAGGGGATTGGGTACGAGCAGTACTTC
CASSLEVVGQGIGYEQYF
>TRBJ1-3|TRBV11-3|.|.
TGTGCCAGCAGCTTTTCGGGGGCTGGAAACACCATATATTTT
CASSFSGAGNTIYF
>TRBJ2-1|TRBV2|TRBD1|.
TGTGCCGTGGGACAGGGGGACTACAATGAGCAGTTCTTC
CAVGQGDYNEQFF
>TRBJ1-6|TRBV28|TRBD1|.
TGTGCCAGCAGAAAGACAGGGCCCACCCTCCACTTT
CASRKTGPTLHF
>TRBJ1-1|TRBV7-9|.|.
TGTGCCAGCAGCTTAGAGGCTGCCTCTTTGACTGAAGCTTTCTTT
CASSLEAASLTEAFF
>TRBJ1-5|TRBV19|.|.
TGTGCCAGTACCCTACTGGGCGTCGGCAATCAGCCCCAGCATTTT
CASTLLGVGNQPQHF
>TRBJ2-7|TRBV28|TRBD2|.
TGTGCCAGCAGTCAGGGACTAGCGGGAGCCAACGAGCAGTACTTC
CASSQGLAGANEQYF
>TRBJ2-1|TRBV7-3|TRBD2|.
TGTGCCAGCAGCTTATATGGCCGGGCGGCGGGAGGTTTGCATGAGCAGTTCTTC
CASSLYGRAAGGLHEQFF
>TRBJ2-1|TRBV27|.|.
TGTGCCACCCGGTGGGGACTTGAGCAGTTCTTC
CATRWGLEQFF
>TRBJ1-2|TRBV7-9|.|once
TGTGCCAGCAGCTCCGGGTCCGCCGAGGGCTACACCTTC
CASSSGSAEGYTF
>TRBJ2-5|TRBV27|TRBD2|.
TGTGCCAGCAGTCCCGGGACTAGCTTGTCAGAGACCCAGTACTTC
CASSPGTSLSETQYF
>TRBJ1-4|TRBV5-3|.|.
TGTGCCAGAAGCTTGGTGGTGTCCCTTAGGGAAAAACTGTTTTTT
CARSLVVSLREKLFF
>TRBJ2-5|TRBV27|TRBD1|.
TGTGCCAGCAGCCCGGGGCCGGGACAGGGGCAAGAGACCCAGTACTTC
CASSPGPGQGQETQYF
>TRBJ1-2|TRBV7-9|.|.
TGTGCCAGCAGCTCAGGGACGGCCCAAGCTAACTATGGCTACACCTTC
CASSSGTAQANYGYTF
>TRBJ2-1|TRBV5-6|.|.
TGTGCCAGCAGCGTTCGCGCTATCGGGGTTGAGGTCGGGGGTGAGCAGTTCTTC
CASSVRAIGVEVGGEQFF
>TRBJ2-1|TRBV5-1|.|.
TGCGCCAGCAGCTTGGGATTTTTCAGGGTGGGCAATGAGCAGTTCTTC
CASSLGFFRVGNEQFF
>TRBJ1-2|TRBV19|.|few
TGTGCCACTAGACAGGCAAACTATGGCTACACCTTC
CATRQANYGYTF
>TRBJ2-7|TRBV5-1|TRBD2|.
TGCGCCAGCAGCATGATGTTTAGCGGGAGTGGCGGCGAGCAGTACTTC
CASSMMFSGSGGEQYF
>TRBJ2-7|TRBV9|.|.
TGTGCCAGCAGCGGGGACGGGAGCTTTTACGAGCAGTACTTC
CASSGDGSFYEQYF
>TRBJ2-7|TRBV7-9|.|.
TGTGCCAGCAGCTTCCCTAGCCACGAGCAGTACTTC
CASSFPSHEQYF
>TRBJ2-7|TRBV9|.|few
TGTGCCAGCAGCCCCCTGATAAGCTCCTACGAGCAGTACTTC
CASSPLISSYEQYF